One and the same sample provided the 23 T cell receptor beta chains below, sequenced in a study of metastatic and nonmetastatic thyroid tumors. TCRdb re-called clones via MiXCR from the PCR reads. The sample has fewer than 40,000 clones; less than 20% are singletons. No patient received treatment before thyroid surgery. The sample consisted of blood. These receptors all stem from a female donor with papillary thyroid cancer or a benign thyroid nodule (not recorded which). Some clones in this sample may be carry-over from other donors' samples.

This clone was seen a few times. CDR3 DNA: TGTGCCAGCAGTACAGGGATCTACCACGAGCAGTACTTC. Amino acids: CASSTGIYHEQYF. J is TRBJ2-7 and V is TRBV28; possible D gene TRBD1, 6 bases. Germline CDR1 MDHEN, CDR2 SYDVKM. Trimming left V 5 bases short and J 5 bases short, with 13 bases between. CDR3 length: 13 residues. The full variable domain, completed using reference TRBV28 and TRBJ2-7, is DVKVTQSSRYLVKRTGEKVFLECVQDMDHENMFWYRQDPGLGLRLIYFSYDVKMKEKGDIPEGYSVSREKKERFSLILESASTNQTSMYLCASSTGIYHEQYFGPGTRLTVT.

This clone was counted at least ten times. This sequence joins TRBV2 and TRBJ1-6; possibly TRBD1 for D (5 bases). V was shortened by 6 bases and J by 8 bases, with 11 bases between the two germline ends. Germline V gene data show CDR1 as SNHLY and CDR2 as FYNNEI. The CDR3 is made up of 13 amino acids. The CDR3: CASRGMGDSPLHF. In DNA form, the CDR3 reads TGTGCCAGCAGGGGGATGGGGGATTCACCCCTCCACTTT.

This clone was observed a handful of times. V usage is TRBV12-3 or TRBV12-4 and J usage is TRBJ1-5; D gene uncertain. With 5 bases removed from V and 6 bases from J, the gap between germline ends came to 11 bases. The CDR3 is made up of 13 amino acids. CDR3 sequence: CASSPRLVQPQHF. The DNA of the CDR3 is TGTGCCAGCAGTCCCCGCCTCGTTCAGCCCCAGCATTTT.

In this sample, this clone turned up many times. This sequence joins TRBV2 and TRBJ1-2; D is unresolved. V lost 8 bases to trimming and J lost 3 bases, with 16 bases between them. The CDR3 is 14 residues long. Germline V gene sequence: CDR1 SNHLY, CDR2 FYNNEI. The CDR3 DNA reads TGTGCCAGCCGGTCAAGGGCGCCCCACTATGGCTACACCTTC. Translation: CASRSRAPHYGYTF.

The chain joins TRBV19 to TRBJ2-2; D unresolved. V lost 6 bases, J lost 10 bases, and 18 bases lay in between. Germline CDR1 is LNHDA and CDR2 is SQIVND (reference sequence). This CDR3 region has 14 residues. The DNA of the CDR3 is TGTGCCAGTAGGGGTAGGGCCTACACCTTGGAGCTGTTTTTT. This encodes CASRGRAYTLELFF.

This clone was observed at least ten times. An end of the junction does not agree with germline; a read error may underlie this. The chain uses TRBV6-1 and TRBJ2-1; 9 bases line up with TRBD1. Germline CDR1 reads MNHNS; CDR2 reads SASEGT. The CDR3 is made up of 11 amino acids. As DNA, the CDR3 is TGTGCCAGCGGGGAAACAGGGGGCCGGCTCTTC. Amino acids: CASGETGGRLF.

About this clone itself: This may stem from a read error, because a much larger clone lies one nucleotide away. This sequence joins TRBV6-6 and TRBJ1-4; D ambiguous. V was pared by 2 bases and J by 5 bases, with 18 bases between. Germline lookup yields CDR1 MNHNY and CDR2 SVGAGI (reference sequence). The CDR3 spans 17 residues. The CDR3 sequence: CASSYDPDGVLNEKLFF. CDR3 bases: TGTGCCAGCAGTTACGACCCTGACGGGGTTCTAAATGAAAAACTGTTTTTT.

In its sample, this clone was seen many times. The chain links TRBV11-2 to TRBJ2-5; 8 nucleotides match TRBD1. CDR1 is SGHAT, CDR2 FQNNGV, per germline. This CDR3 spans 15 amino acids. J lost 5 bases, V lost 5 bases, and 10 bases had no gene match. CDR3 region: CASSKTGAAGETQYF. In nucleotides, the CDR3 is TGTGCCAGCAGCAAGACAGGGGCGGCGGGGGAGACCCAGTACTTC.

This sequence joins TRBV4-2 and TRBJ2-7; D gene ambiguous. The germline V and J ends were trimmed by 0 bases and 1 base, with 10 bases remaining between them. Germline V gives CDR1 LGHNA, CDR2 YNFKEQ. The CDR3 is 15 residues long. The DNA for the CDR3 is TGTGCCAGCAGCCAAGACTCCCATTCTTCCTACGAGCAGTACTTC. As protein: CASSQDSHSSYEQYF.

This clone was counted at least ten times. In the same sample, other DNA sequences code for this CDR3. In nucleotides, the CDR3 is TGTGCCAGCAGTGCAGACAGGGACACTGAAGCTTTCTTT. It translates to CASSADRDTEAFF. This sequence joins TRBV12-3 or TRBV12-4 and TRBJ1-1, with 7 positions matching TRBD1. V trimming: 5 bases; J trimming: 3 bases; junction bases outside the gene matches: 3. The CDR3 is 13 residues long.

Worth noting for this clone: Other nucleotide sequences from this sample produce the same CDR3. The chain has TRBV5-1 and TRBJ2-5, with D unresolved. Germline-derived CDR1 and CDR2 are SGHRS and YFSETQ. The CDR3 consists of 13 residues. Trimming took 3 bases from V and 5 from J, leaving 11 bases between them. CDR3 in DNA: TGCGCCAGCAGCTCTGGCCAGAGGGAGACCCAGTACTTC. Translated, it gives CASSSGQRETQYF.

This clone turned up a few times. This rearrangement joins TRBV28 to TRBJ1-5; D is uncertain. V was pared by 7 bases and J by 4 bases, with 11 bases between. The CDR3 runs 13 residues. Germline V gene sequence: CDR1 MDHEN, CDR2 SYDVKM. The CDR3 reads CASKYPGNQPQHF. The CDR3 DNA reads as TGTGCCAGCAAATACCCCGGGAATCAGCCCCAGCATTTT.

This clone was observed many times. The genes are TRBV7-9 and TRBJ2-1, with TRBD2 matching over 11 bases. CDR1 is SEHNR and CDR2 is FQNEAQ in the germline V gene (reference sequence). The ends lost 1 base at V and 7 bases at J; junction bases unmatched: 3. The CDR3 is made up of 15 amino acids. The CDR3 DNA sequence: TGTGCCAGCAGCTTAGGTAGCGGGAGGGCAAATGAGCAGTTCTTC. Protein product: CASSLGSGRANEQFF.

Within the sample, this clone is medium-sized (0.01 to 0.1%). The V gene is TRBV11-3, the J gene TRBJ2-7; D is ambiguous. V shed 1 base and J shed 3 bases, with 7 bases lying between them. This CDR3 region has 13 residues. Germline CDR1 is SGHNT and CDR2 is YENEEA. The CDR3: CASSLGFVYEQYF. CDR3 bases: TGTGCCAGCAGCTTAGGATTCGTCTACGAGCAGTACTTC. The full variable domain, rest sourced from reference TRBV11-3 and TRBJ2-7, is EAGVVQSPRYKIIEKKQPVAFWCNPISGHNTLYWYLQNLGQGPELLIRYENEEAVDDSQLPKDRFSAERLKGVDSTLKIQPAELGDSAVYLCASSLGFVYEQYFGPGTRLTVT.

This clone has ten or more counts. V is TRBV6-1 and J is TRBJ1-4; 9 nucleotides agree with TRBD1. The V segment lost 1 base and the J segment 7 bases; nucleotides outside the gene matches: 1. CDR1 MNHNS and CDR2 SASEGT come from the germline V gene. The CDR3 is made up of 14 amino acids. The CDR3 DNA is TGTGCCAGCAGTGAAGGGACAGGGGTTGAAAAACTGTTTTTT. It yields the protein CASSEGTGVEKLFF.

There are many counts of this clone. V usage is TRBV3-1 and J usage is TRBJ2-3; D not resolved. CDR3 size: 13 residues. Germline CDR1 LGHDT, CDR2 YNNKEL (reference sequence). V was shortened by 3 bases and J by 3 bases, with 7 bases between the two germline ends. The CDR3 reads CASSQSLTDTQYF. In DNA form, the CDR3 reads TGTGCCAGCAGCCAGTCGTTAACAGATACGCAGTATTTT.

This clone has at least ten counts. The CDR3 nucleotides are TGCAGTTGTACTAGCGGGACATCGGACACCGGGGAGCTGTTTTTT. It codes for CSCTSGTSDTGELFF. The chain combines TRBV20-1 with TRBJ2-2, with 10 nucleotides matching TRBD2. The CDR3 loop spans 15 amino acids. The J segment lost 3 bases and the V segment lost 8 bases, leaving 9 bases of the junction unmatched. Germline loops: CDR1 DFQATT, CDR2 SNEGSKA (reference sequence).

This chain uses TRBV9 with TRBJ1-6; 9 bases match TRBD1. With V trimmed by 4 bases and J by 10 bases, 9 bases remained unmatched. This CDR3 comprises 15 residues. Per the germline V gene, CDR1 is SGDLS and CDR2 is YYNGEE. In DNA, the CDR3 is TGTGCCAGCAGCCGAACGGGGACAGGGTACTCACCCCTCCACTTT. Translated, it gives CASSRTGTGYSPLHF.

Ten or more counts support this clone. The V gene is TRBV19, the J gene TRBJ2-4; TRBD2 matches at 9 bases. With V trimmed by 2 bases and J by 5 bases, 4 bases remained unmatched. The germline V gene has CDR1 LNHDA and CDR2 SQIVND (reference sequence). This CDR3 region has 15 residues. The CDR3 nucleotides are TGTGCCAGTAGTATAATGACTAGCGGAGAAAACATTCAGTACTTC. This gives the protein CASSIMTSGENIQYF.

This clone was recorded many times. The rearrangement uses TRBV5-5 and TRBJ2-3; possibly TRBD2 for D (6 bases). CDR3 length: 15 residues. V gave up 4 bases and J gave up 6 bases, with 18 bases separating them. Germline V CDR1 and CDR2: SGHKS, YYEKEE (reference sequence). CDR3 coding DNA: TGTGCCAGCAGCAGGACTGGGGCCGGGGGTGATACGCAGTATTTT. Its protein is CASSRTGAGGDTQYF.

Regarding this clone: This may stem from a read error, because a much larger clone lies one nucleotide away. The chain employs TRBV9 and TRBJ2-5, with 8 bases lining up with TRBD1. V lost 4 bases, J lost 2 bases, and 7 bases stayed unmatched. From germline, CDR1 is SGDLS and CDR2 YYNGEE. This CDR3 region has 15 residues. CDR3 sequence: CASSWGQVVQETQYF. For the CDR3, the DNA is TGTGCCAGCAGCTGGGGACAGGTGGTTCAAGAGACCCAGTACTTC.

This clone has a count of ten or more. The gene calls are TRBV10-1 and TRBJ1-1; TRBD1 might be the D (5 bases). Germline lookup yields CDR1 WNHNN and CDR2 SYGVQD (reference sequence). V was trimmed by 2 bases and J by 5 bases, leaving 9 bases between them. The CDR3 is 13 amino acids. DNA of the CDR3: TGCGCCAGCAGTGAGCTGGGGGAAACTGAAGCTTTCTTT. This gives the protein CASSELGETEAFF.

CDR3 amino acids: CAPTFWARSYNEQFF. The CDR3 DNA reads TGTGCACCCACCTTTTGGGCGCGCTCCTACAATGAGCAGTTCTTC. The chain is built from TRBV11-2 and TRBJ2-1; no reliable D call. Germline V lookup: CDR1 SGHAT, CDR2 FQNNGV. The CDR3 runs to 15 residues.